This T cell receptor beta chain was profiled in a study of T-cell reconstitution after alpha-beta-depleted transplantation in children. Preparation of the TCRbeta library used unique molecular identifiers. TCRdb re-derived calls from the PCR reads in MiXCR, one entry per CDR3 protein. The sample has 500,000 to 600,000 distinct CDR3 sequences, roughly a quarter seen once; the top ten hold less than 40%. This CDR3 region has 15 residues. Trimming took 0 bases from V and 4 from J, leaving 11 bases between them. Looked up from germline, CDR1 is SGHRS and CDR2 is YFSETQ. The sequence derives from a boy under two years old with Wiskott-Aldrich syndrome, due to receive a stem cell transplant. The sequenced sample was PBMCs, obtained before TCRalphabeta/CD19-depleted stem cell transplant. The chain carries TRBV5-1 and TRBJ2-1, with a possible D match to TRBD2 (6 bases). CDR3 in DNA: TGCGCCAGCAGCTTGGACCCCCGGGAGTACAATGAGCAGTTCTTC. Translating it yields CASSLDPREYNEQFF.